This TCR beta chain was found in a study of cytotoxic CD8 clonotypes in ibrutinib-treated CLL (dated by TCRdb to the early 2020s). Regarding the research as a whole: In this cohort, some 14 patients were treatment-naive and more than 9 were relapsed/refractory, while 17 to 18 had unmutated IGHV. Responses were partial in roughly 24 patients and complete in 2; after median approximately 66 months follow-up, roughly 15 stayed in remission and some twelve progressed. Response samples were obtained after a median of roughly 13 months of treatment, with a range of about 6 to 36 months. An average of 255,043 productive templates and tens of thousands of productive rearrangements was obtained per sample. Longitudinal samples were obtainable from about 30% of the 86 participants in the trial. Cryopreserved peripheral blood mononuclear cells were obtained before treatment, at response, and at either sustained remission or disease progression. Every sample from remission and from progressive disease was obtained while the patients were still on ibrutinib.

With regard to this clone: Its cognate antigen has yet to be identified. The input lacks base qualities; no much larger clone sits a single base away.

The time point label for this specimen denotes: 20 to 25 months on ibrutinib. Around 1.8 micrograms of genomic DNA were extracted from cryopreserved PBMCs for TCR beta library preparation. Longitudinal blood samples from CLL patients on ibrutinib monotherapy were analyzed using high-throughput TCR beta sequencing. The patients took part in an open-label, single-center phase 2 trial of ibrutinib monotherapy. The goal of deep resolution MiSeq sequencing was a depth between 1 in 1 million and 1 in 200,000 T cells, and coverage averaged 10x per clonotype. TCR beta libraries were generated with the immunoSEQ hsTCRB Kit. Regarding the original processing steps: ImmunoSEQ Data Assistant and ImmunoSEQ Analyzer were used for data analysis, and V, D and J genes were assigned according to IMGT definitions. Clonality was computed as one minus normalized Shannon entropy of productive rearrangement frequencies, ranging from 0 to 1. Only overrepresented clonotypes making up at least 0.05% of the repertoire of each patient were included in the public clonotype analysis. Some 13 age-matched healthy donor repertoires from immuneACCESS served as clonality controls. TCRdb stores this immuneACCESS table with in-frame sequences only. Part of the clones is absent; in the studies checked, under half of the shortfall reflects unresolved V genes, and no reason is known for the rest. V, J and clone size derive from that table, while D and trimming were established from the DNA sequence. Present in this sample are about 160,000 clones, less than 85% of which were seen just once. The top ten constitute about 5% of the sample.

The V end gives up 4 bases and the J end 2 bases, leaving 3 bases in the junction not matched to a gene. The germline V gene (reference sequence) gives CDR1 as LNHDA and CDR2 as SQIVND. The CDR3 contains 14 residues, cysteine and phenylalanine counted. Solely the CDR3 DNA is kept, with 42 bases framed from the first base. Overall study outcomes, separate from this receptor: Lymph node repertoires were not examined, and the timing of sampling was not matched between patients in sustained remission and those whose disease progressed. Public clonotypes were rare and either contracted or stayed stable during treatment, and the rise in clonality at ibrutinib response reflected the expansion of private clonotypes. Baseline clonality was found to be higher than that of age-matched healthy donors and was strongly correlated with circulating CD8+ T-cell counts. An increase in clonality was observed at ibrutinib response, with clonality remaining stable during sustained remission and falling back toward baseline at progression.

This sequence originates from a human donor with chronic lymphocytic leukemia. The chain uses TRBV19 and TRBJ2-5, with 8 bases aligning to TRBD1. This specimen consisted of PBMCs, obtained after 24 months of ibrutinib treatment. The DNA sequence reads TGTGCCAGTAGTACAAGGACAGGGCAAGAGACCCAGTACTTC. This sequence encodes CASSTRTGQETQYF.